This TCR beta chain appears in the sequencing data of a study of blood T cell repertoires in COVID-19 (TCRdb year 2020). Broadly, across the study: The collaborator samples originated in the United States, Italy and Spain and spanned the acute and convalescent phases of COVID-19. The material from the prospective study consisted of cDNA or gDNA derived from T cells, B-cell-depleted T cells, or PBMCs. The dataset comprised deeply sampled blood TCRbeta repertoires from subjects exposed to, actively infected with, or recovered from COVID-19. The repertoires were made available in a free public database intended to serve as a resource for research on the immune response to SARS-CoV-2. The samples were drawn from the first 160 participants of the ongoing ImmuneRACE study and from more than 1,000 subjects provided by 6 global collaborators. The sample metadata nearly always contained a de-identified subject ID, COVID-19 status, age in years and sex. HLA class I and class II types, where available, came from metadata supplied by the sample provider rather than from assay-based typing.

The CDR3 runs 16 amino acids, cysteine and phenylalanine included. The kept DNA is CDR3 alone, 48 bases in frame from the first base. The CDR1 and CDR2 encoded by the germline V gene are SGHTA and FQGTGA. For this chain, trimming is 2 bases at the V end and 5 bases at the J end, and the number of junction bases without a gene match is 12. The research as a whole found: The amount of clinical and demographic metadata varied by source and participant and was provided uncurated.

To note about this clone: Its antigen has not been determined. Base-call qualities are not available, and no considerably larger clone is one nucleotide away.

Whole blood was collected in K2EDTA tubes by collaborating institutions according to the institutions' own protocols. For TCRbeta analysis, collaborators shipped samples in one of three forms: frozen whole blood, isolated PBMCs, or DNA extracted from either of those sample types. The immunoSEQ Assay, a bias-controlled multiplex PCR, was used to amplify TCRbeta CDR3 regions from genomic DNA. Per the authors' processing: The number of nucleated cells in each sample was estimated from the amplification of reference gene primers within the assay. Sequence reads were collapsed and filtered to measure the absolute abundance of every unique TCRbeta CDR3 rearrangement. For each sample, productive Simpson clonality was calculated by taking the square root of Simpson's diversity index across productive rearrangements. Held by TCRdb, this immuneACCESS table contains in-frame sequences only and omits some clones. Under half of the omission traces to an unresolved V gene where checked; the cause of the rest is unknown. V and J calls and clone size are given by that table; D and trimming were obtained from the DNA. In this sample the table shows about 150,000 clones, more than 65% of which occur a single time. Around 4% of the sample is taken by the ten largest.

This sequence originates from a man in his sixties with acute or convalescent COVID-19. The sample taken for sequencing was peripheral blood. The receptor chain draws on TRBV7-3 and TRBJ2-7; 7 nucleotides in the junction match TRBD2. The CDR3 loop reads CASSLSGGGLGHEQYF. The DNA sequence follows: TGTGCCAGCAGCTTATCGGGCGGGGGTTTGGGTCACGAGCAGTACTTC.